Below, 26 T cell receptor beta chains from the same sample are listed, as sequenced in a study of shared clonotypes between healthy human individuals. TCRdb's table, derived via immunoSEQ multiplex PCR, lists solely in-frame clones and lacks some. This table holds about 2.4 million clones, over 85% found once. The specimen sequenced was naive CD4+ T cells from PBMCs. Documented subset: CD45RA+ positively selected. These receptors were collected from a man aged 18 to 35 in good health. Some clones in this sample may be carry-over from other donors' samples.

This clone was recorded once. This chain connects TRBV4-1 to TRBJ2-3; possible D gene TRBD2, 6 bases. Germline V gene sequence: CDR1 MGHRA, CDR2 YSYEKL. There are 16 residues in the CDR3. V dropped 4 bases and J dropped 4 bases, with 18 bases sitting between them. CDR3 sequence reads: CASSRSSTGVPDTQYF. The CDR3 coding sequence is TGCGCCAGCAGCCGGTCCTCAACGGGAGTCCCAGATACGCAGTATTTT.

The CDR3 region has the DNA TGTGCCAGTAGTATGGCACTTCTCAACAATGAGCAGTTCTTC. Amino acids: CASSMALLNNEQFF. The V gene is TRBV19, the J gene TRBJ2-1; D unresolved. Per the germline V gene, CDR1 is LNHDA and CDR2 is SQIVND (reference sequence). This CDR3 spans 14 amino acids. V was shortened by 3 bases and J by 5 bases, with 11 bases between the two germline ends.

The J gene is TRBJ1-1, the V gene TRBV10-3; 7 positions match TRBD1. This CDR3 has 13 amino acids. The germline CDR1 and CDR2 sequences are ENHRY and SYGVKD. With 7 bases clipped from V and 4 bases from J, the junction kept 6 bases outside the gene matches. The CDR3 DNA follows: TGTGCCATCAACGACAGGGTTGGCACTGAAGCTTTCTTT. This encodes CAINDRVGTEAFF.

This chain connects TRBV19 to TRBJ1-1; D is perhaps TRBD1 (5 bases). Germline CDR1 reads LNHDA; CDR2 reads SQIVND (reference sequence). This CDR3 spans 16 amino acids. With 2 bases removed from V and 0 bases from J, the gap between germline ends came to 13 bases. The CDR3 DNA sequence: TGTGCCAGTAGTATAATCACAGGAGTTATGAACACTGAAGCTTTCTTT. Translating it yields CASSIITGVMNTEAFF.

This chain joins TRBV4-2 and TRBJ2-2; no firm D call. V was trimmed by 0 bases and J by 6 bases, leaving 5 bases between them. The CDR3 is 13 amino acids. In germline, CDR1 is LGHNA, CDR2 YNFKEQ. For the CDR3, the DNA is TGTGCCAGCAGCCAAGATTCGGCCGGGGAGCTGTTTTTT. Translation: CASSQDSAGELFF.

Note on this clone: In the same sample, other DNA sequences code for this CDR3. The chain links TRBV18 to TRBJ1-1; no clear D gene. Germline CDR1 KGHSH, CDR2 LQKENI. The CDR3 runs to 13 residues. V lost 3 bases and J lost 0, with 5 bases in between. The DNA of the CDR3 is TGTGCCAGCTCACCCTCAGTGAACACTGAAGCTTTCTTT. Amino acid sequence: CASSPSVNTEAFF.

In this sample, this clone turned up a few times. The chain links TRBV7-9 to TRBJ1-1; maybe TRBD1 (5 bases). V lost 7 bases, J lost 3 bases, and 12 bases lay in between. Germline V CDR1 and CDR2: SEHNR, FQNEAQ (reference sequence). The CDR3 spans 13 residues. The CDR3 sequence: CASTQRGDTEAFF. CDR3 in DNA: TGTGCCAGCACGCAAAGGGGAGACACTGAAGCTTTCTTT.

This chain uses TRBV19 with TRBJ2-3; 12 bases map to TRBD2. This CDR3 is 17 amino acids long. J was trimmed by 3 bases and V by 0 bases; bases with no gene match: 4. Looked up from germline, CDR1 is LNHDA and CDR2 is SQIVND (reference sequence). The CDR3 DNA is TGTGCCAGTAGTATAGACCTACTAGCGGGAGGTACAGATACGCAGTATTTT. It is translated as CASSIDLLAGGTDTQYF.

With respect to this clone: The sample contains more than one DNA sequence encoding this CDR3. J is TRBJ2-3 and V is TRBV7-3; D not certain. CDR3 length equals 13 residues. CDR1 and CDR2 (germline): SGHTA, FQGTGA. V was pared by 5 bases and J by 0 bases, with 6 bases between. The CDR3 loop is CASSRTSTDTQYF. The DNA for the CDR3 is TGTGCCAGCAGCCGAACTAGCACAGATACGCAGTATTTT.

The chain uses TRBV4-2 and TRBJ2-3; possibly TRBD2 for D (5 bases). Germline V CDR1 and CDR2: LGHNA, YNFKEQ. The CDR3 length is 14 residues. The V end lost 2 bases, the J end lost 0 bases, and 6 bases lay between the germline ends. The CDR3 is CASSQRESTDTQYF. CDR3 DNA: TGTGCCAGCAGCCAAAGGGAGAGCACAGATACGCAGTATTTT.

The CDR3 DNA is TGTGCCAGCAGTTTGGACAGGGGATCATCACCCCTCCACTTT. Protein: CASSLDRGSSPLHF. The V call is TRBV27, the J call TRBJ1-6; 9 positions match TRBD1. V lost 3 bases to trimming and J lost 10 bases; unmatched junction nucleotides: 4. The CDR3 loop spans 14 amino acids. Germline V gives CDR1 MNHEY, CDR2 SMNVEV (reference sequence).

This rearrangement joins TRBV11-2 to TRBJ2-7; 8 nucleotides agree with TRBD1. V was clipped by 2 bases and J by 6 bases; unmatched bases: 9. CDR3 size: 15 residues. CDR1 and CDR2 (germline): SGHAT, FQNNGV. The CDR3 loop is CASSLTTGVGGEQYF. CDR3 sequence (DNA): TGTGCCAGCAGCTTAACGACAGGGGTGGGTGGCGAGCAGTACTTC.

The chain employs TRBV30 and TRBJ2-7; 7 nucleotides match TRBD2. The CDR3 sequence is 14 residues long. The germline gives CDR1 GTSNPN, CDR2 SVGIG (reference sequence). Trimming cost V 2 bases and J 4 bases; bases outside gene matches: 8. The CDR3 here is CAWSPMGGPYEQYF. CDR3 coding DNA: TGTGCCTGGAGTCCAATGGGAGGGCCTTACGAGCAGTACTTC.

The chain has TRBV29-1 and TRBJ2-2, with D tentatively TRBD1 (6 bases). V gave up 3 bases and J gave up 3 bases, with 17 bases separating them. The CDR3 contains 16 residues. Germline lookup yields CDR1 SQVTM and CDR2 ANQGSEA. CDR3 in DNA: TGCAGCGTTGAGGGGTTACAGGGTGGGGACACCGGGGAGCTGTTTTTT. Translating it yields CSVEGLQGGDTGELFF.

The gene calls are TRBV5-1 and TRBJ1-1; D remains ambiguous. Trimming shortened V by 3 bases and J by 0 bases, and 12 bases separated the two germline ends. The germline gives CDR1 SGHRS, CDR2 YFSETQ. The CDR3 covers 15 residues. This CDR3 is CASSSVGLMNTEAFF. The DNA of the CDR3 is TGCGCCAGCAGCTCCGTCGGACTTATGAACACTGAAGCTTTCTTT.

The genes are TRBV19 and TRBJ1-1; 9 positions match TRBD1. The CDR3 has 17 amino acids. Germline values: CDR1 LNHDA, CDR2 SQIVND (reference sequence). Losses at the gene ends were 3 bases for V and 0 bases for J; bases not matched to a gene: 8. The CDR3, as DNA: TGTGCCAGTAGTATGTTACAGGGGGCGAGGGTGAACACTGAAGCTTTCTTT. Its translation is CASSMLQGARVNTEAFF.

The CDR3, as DNA: TGTGCCAGCAGCGCCGGACCCTATAGCAATCAGCCCCAGCATTTT. Amino acids: CASSAGPYSNQPQHF. The chain couples TRBV9 to TRBJ1-5; D is unresolved. CDR3 length: 15 residues. The germline V gene has CDR1 SGDLS and CDR2 YYNGEE. V lost 3 bases to trimming and J lost 0 bases, with 10 bases between them.

This chain joins TRBV7-8 and TRBJ2-6, with 7 bases matching TRBD1. The V segment lost 5 bases and the J segment 1 base; nucleotides outside the gene matches: 8. CDR3 length: 17 residues. CDR1 SGHVS and CDR2 FQNEAQ come from the germline V gene. The CDR3 bases are TGTGCCAGCAGCCCGGGACAGAGAGCTTCTGGGGCCAACGTCCTGACTTTC. Translating gives CASSPGQRASGANVLTF.

V usage is TRBV5-6 and J usage is TRBJ2-2; 12 nucleotides align to TRBD1. V lost 4 bases, J lost 5 bases, and 3 bases stayed unmatched. This CDR3 is 15 amino acids long. Germline loops: CDR1 SGHDT, CDR2 YYEEEE. In DNA form, the CDR3 reads TGTGCCAGCAGCCGGGACAGGGGGCTTACCGGGGAGCTGTTTTTT. Encoded protein: CASSRDRGLTGELFF. The full variable domain, its missing parts supplied by reference TRBV5-6 and TRBJ2-2, is DAGVTQSPTHLIKTRGQQVTLRCSPKSGHDTVSWYQQALGQGPQFIFQYYEEEERQRGNFPDRFSGHQFPNYSSELNVNALLLGDSALYLCASSRDRGLTGELFFGEGSRLTVL.

In its sample, this clone was seen a few times. J is TRBJ1-5 and V is TRBV7-9; no clear D. Per germline, CDR1 SEHNR and CDR2 FQNEAQ (reference sequence). The CDR3 covers 11 residues. V lost 5 bases, J lost 10 bases, and 9 bases lay in between. The CDR3 region is CASSTRGPQHF. The CDR3 DNA sequence: TGTGCCAGCAGCACCCGCGGACCCCAGCATTTT.

The chain joins TRBV7-2 to TRBJ1-2, with D unresolved. Trimming cost V 5 bases and J 0 bases, with 10 bases left between them. The CDR3 is made up of 14 amino acids. Germline V gene sequence: CDR1 SGHTA, CDR2 FQGNSA. The CDR3 here is CASSRDWSNYGYTF. CDR3 sequence (DNA): TGTGCCAGCAGCAGGGATTGGTCTAACTATGGCTACACCTTC.

The gene calls are TRBV7-7 and TRBJ2-3; 9 bases fit TRBD2. There are 15 residues in the CDR3. Germline lookup yields CDR1 SSHAT and CDR2 FNYEAQ (reference sequence). Trimming took 1 base from V and 4 from J; bases not matched to a gene: 3. CDR3 residues: CASSLVAGGADTQYF. Written as DNA, the CDR3 is TGTGCCAGCAGCTTAGTTGCGGGAGGGGCAGATACGCAGTATTTT.

The chain employs TRBV6-5 and TRBJ2-3; D may correspond to TRBD1 or TRBD2 (5 bases each). Looked up from germline, CDR1 is MNHEY and CDR2 is SVGAGI. The CDR3 runs to 16 residues. The germline V and J ends were trimmed by 2 bases and 1 base, with 13 bases remaining between them. The CDR3 DNA follows: TGTGCCAGCAGTTACAGCAAGGGACGGGGCACAGATACGCAGTATTTT. Translation gives CASSYSKGRGTDTQYF.

The chain combines TRBV5-1 with TRBJ2-2, with D maybe TRBD1 (5 bases). Trimming removed 2 bases at V and 6 bases at J, with 11 bases between. Germline assignment: CDR1 SGHRS and CDR2 YFSETQ. The CDR3 contains 14 residues. Here the CDR3 reads CASSLPTESGELFF. Written as DNA, the CDR3 is TGCGCCAGCAGCTTACCGACAGAGTCCGGGGAGCTGTTTTTT.

The chain couples TRBV28 to TRBJ2-2; no firm D call. Between the trimmed V and J ends, which lost 5 bases and 6 bases, there was a span of 4 bases. Germline V gene lookup returns CDR1 MDHEN and CDR2 SYDVKM. CDR3 length: 11 residues. This CDR3 is CASSVSGELFF. CDR3 DNA: TGTGCCAGCAGTGTCTCCGGGGAGCTGTTTTTT. Combining the CDR3 with reference TRBV28 and TRBJ2-2 gives the whole variable domain DVKVTQSSRYLVKRTGEKVFLECVQDMDHENMFWYRQDPGLGLRLIYFSYDVKMKEKGDIPEGYSVSREKKERFSLILESASTNQTSMYLCASSVSGELFFGEGSRLTVL.

This clone came up once. The chain carries TRBV7-3 and TRBJ2-5; D is unresolved. CDR1 is SGHTA and CDR2 is FQGTGA in the germline V gene. Deletions cut 2 bases from V and 2 bases from J, with 12 bases between. This CDR3 comprises 15 residues. The CDR3 protein is CASSLWVRLQETQYF. CDR3 in DNA: TGTGCCAGCAGCTTATGGGTCAGGCTGCAAGAGACCCAGTACTTC.